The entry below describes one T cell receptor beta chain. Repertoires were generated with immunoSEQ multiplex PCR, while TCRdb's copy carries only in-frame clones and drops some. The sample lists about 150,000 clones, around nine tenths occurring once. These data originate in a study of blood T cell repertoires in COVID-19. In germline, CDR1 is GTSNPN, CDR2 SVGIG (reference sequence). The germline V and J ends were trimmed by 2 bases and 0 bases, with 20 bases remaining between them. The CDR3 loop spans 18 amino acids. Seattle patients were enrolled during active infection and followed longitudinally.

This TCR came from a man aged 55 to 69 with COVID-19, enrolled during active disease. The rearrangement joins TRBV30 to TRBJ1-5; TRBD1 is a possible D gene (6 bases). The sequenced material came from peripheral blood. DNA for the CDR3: TGTGCCTGGAGTCCAACTGCGGGGGCTGGATATAGCAATCAGCCCCAGCATTTT. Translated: CAWSPTAGAGYSNQPQHF.